The rows below give T cell receptor beta chains drawn from one sample of a study of shared clonotypes between healthy human individuals. Clones were sequenced by immunoSEQ multiplex PCR, and TCRdb holds only the in-frame ones, with some missing. The table has over a million clones, around 78% seen once. The sample taken for sequencing was memory CD4+ T cells from PBMCs. All receptors come from a man in his late teens or twenties in good health. Some clones in this sample may be carry-over from other donors' samples. The CDR3 runs from the conserved cysteine through the conserved F or W. Each record gives: J gene, V gene, D gene, CDR3 length, clone size, CDR3 DNA, CDR3 protein. D genes are given only for firm matches. Some rows mark clone size as missing; the rest say once, few, many or name a class of expanded clone.

j_gene: TRBJ1-1; v_gene: TRBV18; d_gene: .; len: 13; abundance: .; CDR3nt: TGTGCCAGCTCACCGCAGGGTTGGACTGAAGCTTTCTTT; CDR3aa: CASSPQGWTEAFF
j_gene: TRBJ2-1; v_gene: TRBV28; d_gene: .; len: 13; abundance: .; CDR3nt: TGTGCCGGCACATGGGGGTCCTACAATGAGCAGTTCTTC; CDR3aa: CAGTWGSYNEQFF
j_gene: TRBJ1-1; v_gene: TRBV5-1; d_gene: .; len: 14; abundance: .; CDR3nt: TGCGCCAGCAGCGACGGACACTTGAACACTGAAGCTTTCTTT; CDR3aa: CASSDGHLNTEAFF
j_gene: TRBJ1-1; v_gene: TRBV27; d_gene: .; len: 12; abundance: .; CDR3nt: TGTGCCAGCAGCTGGGACATCGCTGAAGCTTTCTTT; CDR3aa: CASSWDIAEAFF
j_gene: TRBJ1-2; v_gene: TRBV6-1; d_gene: .; len: 13; abundance: once; CDR3nt: TGTGCCAGCAGTCAAGACGCTAACTATGGCTACACCTTC; CDR3aa: CASSQDANYGYTF
j_gene: TRBJ1-1; v_gene: TRBV5-5; d_gene: .; len: 11; abundance: .; CDR3nt: TGTGCCAGCAGCTTGGCCAGGGAGGCTTTCTTT; CDR3aa: CASSLAREAFF
j_gene: TRBJ2-6; v_gene: TRBV9; d_gene: .; len: 15; abundance: .; CDR3nt: TGTGCCAGCAGCGTAGTAGGGGTCGGGGCCAACGTCCTGACTTTC; CDR3aa: CASSVVGVGANVLTF
j_gene: TRBJ2-2; v_gene: TRBV9; d_gene: .; len: 19; abundance: few; CDR3nt: TGTGCCAGCAGCGTAGAGGTTCGGCAGGCCGACCCTTACACCGGGGAGCTGTTTTTT; CDR3aa: CASSVEVRQADPYTGELFF
j_gene: TRBJ1-5; v_gene: TRBV29-1; d_gene: .; len: 13; abundance: few; CDR3nt: TGCAGCGTGACAGGCCCCACGGGTCAGCCCCAGCATTTT; CDR3aa: CSVTGPTGQPQHF
j_gene: TRBJ2-7; v_gene: TRBV7-2; d_gene: TRBD2; len: 14; abundance: once; CDR3nt: TGTGCCAGCAGCCCACTACTTGGGACTAGCGCTTGGTACTTC; CDR3aa: CASSPLLGTSAWYF
j_gene: TRBJ2-7; v_gene: TRBV29-1; d_gene: .; len: 12; abundance: .; CDR3nt: TGCAGCGCCAGGGACACCGGAACGAACATGAACTTC; CDR3aa: CSARDTGTNMNF
j_gene: TRBJ2-2; v_gene: TRBV14; d_gene: .; len: 14; abundance: .; CDR3nt: TGTGCCAGCAGCCACGGACCAGGCACCGGGGAGCTGTTTTTT; CDR3aa: CASSHGPGTGELFF
j_gene: TRBJ1-1; v_gene: TRBV7-3; d_gene: TRBD1; len: 13; abundance: .; CDR3nt: TGTGCCAGCAGCACGTACAGGGGGACTGAAGCTTTCTTT; CDR3aa: CASSTYRGTEAFF
j_gene: TRBJ1-3; v_gene: TRBV7-8; d_gene: TRBD1; len: 15; abundance: .; CDR3nt: TGTGCCAGCAGCTCGGGACAGGGGATCGGAAACACCATATATTTT; CDR3aa: CASSSGQGIGNTIYF
j_gene: TRBJ2-1; v_gene: TRBV5-4; d_gene: .; len: 14; abundance: once; CDR3nt: TGTGCCAGCAGCCTGGTGGGTAGCCACAATGAGCAGTTCTTC; CDR3aa: CASSLVGSHNEQFF
j_gene: TRBJ1-1; v_gene: TRBV5-1; d_gene: TRBD1; len: 13; abundance: .; CDR3nt: TGCGCCAGCATGATAACAGGGGGAACTGAAGCTTTCTTT; CDR3aa: CASMITGGTEAFF